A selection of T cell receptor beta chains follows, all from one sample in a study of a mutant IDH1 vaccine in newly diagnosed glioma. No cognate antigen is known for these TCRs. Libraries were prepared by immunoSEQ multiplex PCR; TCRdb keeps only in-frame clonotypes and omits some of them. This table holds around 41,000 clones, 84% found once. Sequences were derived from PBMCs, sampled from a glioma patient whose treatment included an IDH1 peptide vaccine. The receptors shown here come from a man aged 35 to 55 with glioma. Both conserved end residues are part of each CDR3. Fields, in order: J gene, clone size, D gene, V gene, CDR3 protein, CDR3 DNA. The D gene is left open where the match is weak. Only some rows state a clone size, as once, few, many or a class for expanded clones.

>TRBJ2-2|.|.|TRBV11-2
CASSPPGRGSNTGELFF
TGTGCCAGCAGTCCACCTGGGCGGGGATCGAACACCGGGGAGCTGTTTTTT
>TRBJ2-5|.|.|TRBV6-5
CASSLRDLGQTQYF
TGTGCCAGCAGCCTCCGGGACCTGGGACAGACCCAGTACTTC
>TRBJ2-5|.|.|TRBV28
CASRTPRGLETQYF
TGTGCCAGCAGGACACCGAGGGGGTTAGAGACCCAGTACTTC
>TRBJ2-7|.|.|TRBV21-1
CASSRETYEQYF
TGTGCCAGCAGCAGGGAGACCTACGAGCAGTACTTC
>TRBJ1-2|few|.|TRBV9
CASSVSGVGGYTF
TGTGCCAGCAGCGTAAGCGGGGTCGGAGGCTACACCTTC
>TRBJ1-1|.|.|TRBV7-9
CASSFTGNTEAFF
TGTGCCAGCAGCTTCACGGGGAACACTGAAGCTTTCTTT
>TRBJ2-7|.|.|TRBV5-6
CASSLGPSSYEQYF
TGTGCCAGCAGCTTGGGTCCAAGCTCCTACGAGCAGTACTTC
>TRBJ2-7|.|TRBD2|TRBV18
CASSPSGGASGSRQYF
TGTGCCAGCTCACCATCAGGGGGAGCTAGCGGGAGCCGGCAGTACTTC
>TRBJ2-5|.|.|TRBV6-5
CASSHTSSGKTQYF
TGTGCCAGCAGCCACACTTCGTCCGGGAAGACCCAGTACTTC
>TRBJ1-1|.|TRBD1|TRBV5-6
CASSLRPRDRGLVAFF
TGTGCCAGCAGCTTGCGGCCCCGGGACAGAGGCCTCGTAGCTTTCTTT
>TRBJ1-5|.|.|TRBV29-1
CSVGLNNQPQHF
TGCAGCGTTGGCCTGAACAATCAGCCCCAGCATTTT
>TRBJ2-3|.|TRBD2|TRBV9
CASATDGLAGGTTISTDTQYF
TGTGCCAGCGCAACGGACGGACTAGCGGGAGGAACTACTATTAGCACAGATACGCAGTATTTT
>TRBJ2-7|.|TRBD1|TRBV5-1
CASTGTGLREQYF
TGCGCCAGCACCGGGACAGGGTTGCGCGAGCAGTACTTC
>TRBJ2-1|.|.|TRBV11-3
CASSRTETYNEQFF
TGTGCCAGCAGCCGGACGGAGACCTACAATGAGCAGTTCTTC
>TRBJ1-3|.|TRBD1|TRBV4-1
CASSQVGQLSGNTIYF
TGCGCCAGCAGCCAAGTGGGACAGCTCTCTGGAAACACCATATATTTT
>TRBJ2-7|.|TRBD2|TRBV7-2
CASRLDLAGFYEQYF
TGTGCCAGCAGGCTAGATCTAGCGGGATTCTACGAGCAGTACTTC
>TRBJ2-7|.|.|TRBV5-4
CASSLAGTPYEQYF
TGTGCCAGCAGCTTGGCCGGGACTCCCTACGAGCAGTACTTC
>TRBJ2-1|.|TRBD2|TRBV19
CASSMGLRNEQFF
TGTGCCAGTAGTATGGGACTACGCAATGAGCAGTTCTTC
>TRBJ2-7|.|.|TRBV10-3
CAITGDPHEQYF
TGTGCCATCACCGGGGACCCACACGAGCAGTACTTC
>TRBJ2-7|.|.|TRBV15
CATSARSSFHEQYF
TGTGCCACCAGCGCAAGAAGTTCGTTCCACGAGCAGTACTTC
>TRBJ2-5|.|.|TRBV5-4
CASSLRVLRSPYQETQYF
TGTGCCAGCAGCTTGAGAGTTTTGCGGAGCCCATATCAAGAGACCCAGTACTTC
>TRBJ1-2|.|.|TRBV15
CATSREVDSLGGYTF
TGTGCCACCAGCAGAGAAGTTGACAGCCTAGGTGGCTACACCTTC
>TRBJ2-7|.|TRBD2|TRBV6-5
CASSYSTSGSYEQYF
TGTGCCAGCAGTTACTCTACTAGCGGCTCCTACGAGCAGTACTTC
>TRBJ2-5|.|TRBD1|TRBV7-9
CASSTGGWVETVRTQYF
TGTGCCAGCAGCACAGGGGGCTGGGTTGAGACCGTACGGACCCAGTACTTC
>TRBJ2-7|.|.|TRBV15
CATSRGQGGQYF
TGTGCCACCAGCAGAGGACAGGGAGGGCAGTACTTC
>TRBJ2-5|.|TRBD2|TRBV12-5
CASGWTSGRYQETQYF
TGTGCTAGTGGCTGGACTAGCGGGAGGTACCAAGAGACCCAGTACTTC
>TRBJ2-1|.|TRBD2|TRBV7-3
CASSPLAGIRNEQFF
TGTGCCAGCAGCCCGCTAGCGGGCATACGCAATGAGCAGTTCTTC
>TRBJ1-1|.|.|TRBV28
CASSSRGGHTEAFF
TGTGCCAGCAGTTCCCGTGGGGGGCACACTGAAGCTTTCTTT
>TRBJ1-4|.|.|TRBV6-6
CASRGGEKLFF
TGTGCCAGCCGGGGGGGTGAAAAACTGTTTTTT
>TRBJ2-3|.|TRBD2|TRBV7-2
CASSLAWREVWNTQYF
TGTGCCAGCAGCTTAGCTTGGCGGGAGGTTTGGAATACGCAGTATTTT
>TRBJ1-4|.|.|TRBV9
CASSLRGDATNEKLFF
TGTGCCAGCAGTCTTCGGGGGGATGCAACTAATGAAAAACTGTTTTTT
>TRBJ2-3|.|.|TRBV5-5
CASSLLGNRGDTQYF
TGTGCCAGCAGCTTGCTGGGAAACAGAGGTGATACGCAGTATTTT
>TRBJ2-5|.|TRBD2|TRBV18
CASSPGKAGGIETQYF
TGTGCCAGCTCCCCCGGAAAGGCGGGGGGTATTGAGACCCAGTACTTC
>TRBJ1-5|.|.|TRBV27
CASSPRYDQPQHF
TGTGCCAGCAGTCCAAGGTACGATCAGCCCCAGCATTTT
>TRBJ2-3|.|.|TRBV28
CASSPTLSISGITDTQYF
TGTGCCAGCAGCCCTACATTATCTATTTCGGGGATCACAGATACGCAGTATTTT
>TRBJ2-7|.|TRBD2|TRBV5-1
CASSSGTSLYEQYF
TGCGCCAGCAGCTCGGGGACTAGTCTCTACGAGCAGTACTTC
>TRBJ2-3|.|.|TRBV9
CASSPLAASDGTDTQYF
TGTGCCAGCAGCCCCCTCGCAGCTAGCGATGGCACAGATACGCAGTATTTT
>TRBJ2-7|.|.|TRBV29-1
CSVEDNPYEQYF
TGCAGCGTTGAAGATAATCCTTACGAGCAGTACTTC
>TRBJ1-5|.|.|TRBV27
CASSSVGWPQHF
TGTGCCAGCAGTTCCGTGGGGTGGCCCCAGCATTTT
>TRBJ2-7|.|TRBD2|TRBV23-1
CASSLAGAYEQYF
TGCGCCAGCAGCCTAGCGGGGGCCTACGAGCAGTACTTC
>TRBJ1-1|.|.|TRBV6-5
CASRKTGTVNTEAFF
TGTGCCAGCAGGAAAACCGGGACGGTAAACACTGAAGCTTTCTTT
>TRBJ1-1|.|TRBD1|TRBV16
CASSQTGEVRTEAFF
TGTGCCAGCAGCCAGACAGGGGAGGTGAGAACTGAAGCTTTCTTT
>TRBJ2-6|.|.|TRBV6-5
CASSYSNARWANVLTF
TGTGCCAGCAGTTACTCGAATGCACGATGGGCCAACGTCCTGACTTTC
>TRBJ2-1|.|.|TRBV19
CATLGRLYNEQFF
TGTGCCACCCTAGGACGGCTCTACAATGAGCAGTTCTTC
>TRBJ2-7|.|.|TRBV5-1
CASSLSGANEQYF
TGCGCCAGCAGCTTGTCTGGGGCCAACGAGCAGTACTTC
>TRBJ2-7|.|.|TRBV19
CASSITGPPTEQYF
TGTGCCAGTAGTATCACGGGACCCCCGACCGAGCAGTACTTC
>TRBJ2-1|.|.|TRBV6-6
CASSLTGYNEQFF
TGTGCCAGCAGTTTGACGGGGTACAATGAGCAGTTCTTC
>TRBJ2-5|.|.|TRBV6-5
CASSYWDTRETQYF
TGTGCCAGCAGTTACTGGGATACGCGGGAGACCCAGTACTTC
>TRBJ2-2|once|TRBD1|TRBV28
CASSIRGRGTGELFF
TGTGCCAGCAGTATCAGGGGGCGGGGCACCGGGGAGCTGTTTTTT
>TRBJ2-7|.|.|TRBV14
CASSQDGRRVLREQYF
TGTGCCAGCAGCCAAGATGGGAGGAGGGTCTTGAGGGAGCAGTACTTC